This TCR beta chain emerged from a study of cytomegalovirus exposure and HLA in healthy donors. General study findings and limits: TCR beta V- and J-gene trimming, according to a later analysis, was linked to a missense DCLRE1C variant. The study flagged approximately 180 TCR beta chains as cytomegalovirus-associated. Earlier results showed most TCR beta V segments being productive about 87% or about 30% of the time.

With respect to this clone: Its antigen remains unknown.

Participants comprised healthy donors of bone marrow. Primers for the PCR totalled 60 Vbeta and 13 Jbeta. Assay: immunoSEQ multiplex PCR; the TCRdb copy retains only in-frame clones and omits some. This sample has about 200,000 clones, with about nine tenths found just once. This TCR came from a man younger than 40 in good health and CMV-seronegative. Sample: PBMCs.

This CDR3 reads CSVDPGTGLNYGYTF. The CDR3, as DNA: TGCAGCGTTGACCCGGGGACAGGCCTTAACTATGGCTACACCTTC. This chain joins TRBV29-1 and TRBJ1-2; 8 nucleotides agree with TRBD1. The V and J ends lost 3 bases and 1 base, in that order; junction bases with no gene match: 7. CDR3 size: 15 residues. Germline V gene lookup returns CDR1 SQVTM and CDR2 ANQGSEA.